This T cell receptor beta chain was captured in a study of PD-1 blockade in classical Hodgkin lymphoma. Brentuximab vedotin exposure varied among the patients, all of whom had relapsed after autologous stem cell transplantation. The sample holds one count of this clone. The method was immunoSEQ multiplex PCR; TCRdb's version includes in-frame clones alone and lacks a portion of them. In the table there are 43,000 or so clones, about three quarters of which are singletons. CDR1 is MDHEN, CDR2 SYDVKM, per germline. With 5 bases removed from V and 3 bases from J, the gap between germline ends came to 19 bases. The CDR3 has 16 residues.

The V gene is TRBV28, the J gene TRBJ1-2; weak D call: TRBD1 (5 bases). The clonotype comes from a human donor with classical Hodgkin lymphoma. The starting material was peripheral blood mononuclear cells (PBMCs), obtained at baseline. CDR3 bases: TGTGCCAGCAGTATCACCCGGGCAGGGAACTACTATGGCTACACCTTC. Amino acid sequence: CASSITRAGNYYGYTF.